Included here is one TCR beta chain sequence, with context. This entry comes from a study of blood T cells in healthy people across ages. Overall study context: Template switching recovered approximately one barcoded beta molecule for every two T cells.

Primed by a sample-barcoded 5' primer and a J-beta primer mix, a second PCR proceeded for about 6 to 12 cycles. Through a template-switch adaptor with 12 random nucleotides, each cDNA molecule received a tag. MiXCR, run by TCRdb on the 5' RACE reads, gives a single entry per CDR3 protein. The sample carries hundreds of thousands of distinct CDR3 sequences, about 62% recorded once. This CDR3 region has 14 residues. Extraction of total RNA produced a minimum of 5.5 micrograms from each sample. The source of this sequence is a man in his thirties or forties in good health. The J gene is TRBJ2-1, the V gene TRBV12-3 or TRBV12-4; D gene unclear. The J call could be wrong; TRBJ2-7 is a better fit for the DNA end. Sequencing used blood. This CDR3 is CASSVGLGNNEQYF. The CDR3, as DNA: TGTGCCAGCAGTGTTGGTTTAGGAAACAATGAGCAGTACTTC.